The 27 T cell receptor beta chains presented below share a single source sample, sequenced in a study of vaccination and CD4 T cells after COVID-19. An Oncomine TCR Beta short-read assay was used to sequence the DNA from cultured CD4+ T cells. TCRdb reprocessed the PCR reads with MiXCR, giving one entry per CDR3 protein. The repertoire holds roughly 12,000 distinct CDR3 sequences, with roughly half as singletons. The treatment here: roughly ten-day PBMC culture with coronavirus spike peptide pools or control peptides (ViraFEST assay). These TCRs are of unknown antigen specificity. Sequencing was done on a sample of CD4+ T cells from blood, cultured in vitro. These receptors all come from a human donor who had recovered from COVID-19.

V is TRBV11-2 and J is TRBJ2-7; 11 nucleotides line up with TRBD2. The CDR3 runs 18 residues. Germline assignment: CDR1 SGHAT and CDR2 FQNNGV. Trimming at V came to 2 bases and at J to 0 bases, leaving 9 bases not matched to a gene. The chain's CDR3 is CASSLFPGGLAASYEQYF. CDR3 coding DNA: TGTGCCAGCAGCTTATTCCCTGGGGGACTAGCGGCCTCCTACGAGCAGTACTTC.

The chain recombines TRBV9 with TRBJ2-1; 9 nucleotides line up with TRBD2. There are 15 residues in the CDR3. V dropped 2 bases and J dropped 4; count of bases not matched to a gene: 4. Per the germline V gene, CDR1 is SGDLS and CDR2 is YYNGEE. CDR3 protein: CASSVASGGYNEQFF. In DNA form, the CDR3 reads TGTGCCAGCAGCGTCGCCAGCGGGGGGTACAATGAGCAGTTCTTC.

This sequence joins TRBV28 and TRBJ2-5; perhaps TRBD1 as D (5 bases). This CDR3 has 15 amino acids. V shed 5 bases and J shed 5 bases, with 18 bases lying between them. Germline loops: CDR1 MDHEN, CDR2 SYDVKM. CDR3 sequence reads: CASSPTISGWETQYF. The CDR3 DNA sequence: TGTGCCAGCAGTCCCACGATCTCAGGGTGGGAGACCCAGTACTTC.

The gene calls are TRBV20-1 and TRBJ2-5, with 12 bases aligning to TRBD2. The CDR3 totals 13 residues. Germline CDR1 is DFQATT and CDR2 is SNEGSKA (reference sequence). After removal of 6 bases from V and 7 bases from J, the junction contained 6 bases not matched to a gene. As DNA, the CDR3 is TGCAGTGCCCCACCTAGCGGGAGGGGGACCCAGTACTTC. Translating gives CSAPPSGRGTQYF.

The chain employs TRBV12-3 or TRBV12-4 and TRBJ2-2; 10 bases align to TRBD1. Trimming cost V 6 bases and J 7 bases; bases outside gene matches: 8. This CDR3 has 15 amino acids. This CDR3 reads CASSPDRGRIGELFF. Written as DNA, the CDR3 is TGTGCCAGCAGCCCTGACAGGGGGCGTATCGGGGAGCTGTTTTTT.

This chain links TRBV7-9 with TRBJ2-7; D is perhaps TRBD2 (5 bases). With 5 bases removed from V and 6 bases from J, the gap between germline ends came to 8 bases. Germline V gives CDR1 SEHNR, CDR2 FQNEAQ (reference sequence). This CDR3 comprises 11 residues. The CDR3 reads CASSQAGEQYF. The CDR3 DNA reads TGTGCCAGCAGCCAGGCGGGCGAGCAGTACTTC. Full variable domain (missing parts from reference TRBV7-9 and TRBJ2-7): DTGVSQNPRHKITKRGQNVTFRCDPISEHNRLYWYRQTLGQGPEFLTYFQNEAQLEKSRLLSDRFSAERPKGSFSTLEIQRTEQGDSAMYLCASSQAGEQYFGPGTRLTVT.

By share of the sample, this clonotype is medium-sized (0.01 to 0.1%). The chain employs TRBV6-4 and TRBJ2-3; the match to TRBD1 covers 11 bases. The junction had 1 base not matched to a gene; V was cut back by 4 bases and J by 4 bases. The CDR3 runs to 14 residues. Germline V gene data show CDR1 as MRHNA and CDR2 as SNTAGT. The CDR3 coding sequence is TGTGCCAGCAGTGGGACAGGGGGCGCAGATACGCAGTATTTT. Translation gives CASSGTGGADTQYF.

Details on this clonotype: The junction departs from the called germline gene at one end, perhaps through a read error. The chain joins TRBV3-1 to TRBJ2-5, with 9 positions matching TRBD1. The CDR3 sequence is 14 residues long. In germline, CDR1 is LGHDT, CDR2 YNNKEL (reference sequence). Here the CDR3 DNA reads TGTGCCAGCAGCCCTCGGACAGGGGTGGAGACCCGGTACTTC. Translating it yields CASSPRTGVETRYF.

This chain connects TRBV20-1 to TRBJ2-3, with 7 bases aligning to TRBD2. The CDR3 extends over 20 amino acids. After removal of 1 base from V and 4 bases from J, the junction contained 23 bases not matched to a gene. Germline values: CDR1 DFQATT, CDR2 SNEGSKA (reference sequence). Here the CDR3 reads CSARGSYTSDGGVWADTQYF. The CDR3 bases are TGCAGTGCTAGAGGTTCTTATACTAGCGATGGTGGAGTTTGGGCAGATACGCAGTATTTT.

The V call is TRBV7-3, the J call TRBJ2-5; tentatively, D is TRBD2 (5 bases). Germline CDR1 reads SGHTA; CDR2 reads FQGTGA. Trimming stripped 1 base from V and 1 base from J, with 10 bases between. The CDR3 totals 15 residues. The CDR3 reads CASSLNAGLQETQYF. DNA of the CDR3: TGTGCCAGCAGCTTAAATGCGGGCCTCCAAGAGACCCAGTACTTC.

The J gene is TRBJ1-5, the V gene TRBV6-1, with D unresolved. The V gene's germline CDR1 is MNHNS and CDR2 SASEGT. The V gene lost 5 bases and the J gene lost 0 bases, with 11 bases spanning the gap. The CDR3 spans 15 residues. The CDR3: CASSLSTHSNQPQHF. CDR3 DNA: TGTGCCAGCAGTCTTTCCACCCATAGCAATCAGCCCCAGCATTTT.

V and J are TRBV7-2 and TRBJ1-2, with D hard to call. The CDR3 loop spans 12 amino acids. CDR1 is SGHTA and CDR2 is FQGNSA in the germline V gene. V lost 2 bases to trimming and J lost 4 bases, with 5 bases between them. The CDR3 here is CASSLQRYGYTF. DNA of the CDR3: TGTGCCAGCAGCTTACAACGCTATGGCTACACCTTC.

The rearrangement uses TRBV6-1 and TRBJ2-7; 7 nucleotides align to TRBD1. Trimming took 1 base from V and 2 from J; bases not matched to a gene: 2. The CDR3 loop spans 14 amino acids. Per germline, CDR1 MNHNS and CDR2 SASEGT. The CDR3 sequence: CASSEVQGAYEQYF. DNA of the CDR3: TGTGCCAGCAGTGAAGTTCAGGGGGCCTACGAGCAGTACTTC.

CDR3 DNA sequence: TGTGCCAGCAGCTTCTTAGGTAGGGGATACGAGCAGTACTTC. It is translated as CASSFLGRGYEQYF. V gene TRBV11-2 combines with J gene TRBJ2-7; D might be TRBD1 (5 bases). The germline CDR1 and CDR2 sequences are SGHAT and FQNNGV. The germline V and J ends were trimmed by 3 bases and 4 bases, with 13 bases remaining between them. This CDR3 comprises 14 residues.

The sample holds a few counts of this clonotype. The chain employs TRBV6-1 and TRBJ2-2; D might be TRBD1 (5 bases). Trimming pared 9 bases from V and 2 bases from J, leaving 16 bases between. Germline values: CDR1 MNHNS, CDR2 SASEGT. The CDR3 has 15 amino acids. CDR3 DNA sequence: TGTGCCAGTACACAGGACCCCCTAAACACCGGGGAGCTGTTTTTT. It is translated as CASTQDPLNTGELFF.

V is TRBV19 and J is TRBJ2-1, with a tentative D call TRBD2 (5 bases). Germline V gene lookup returns CDR1 LNHDA and CDR2 SQIVND (reference sequence). CDR3 length: 14 amino acids. The V gene lost 5 bases and the J gene lost 7 bases, with 15 bases spanning the gap. The CDR3 sequence: CASSRFDRGNEQFF. The CDR3 bases are TGTGCCAGTAGTCGTTTCGACCGGGGAAATGAGCAGTTCTTC.

The V gene is TRBV20-1, the J gene TRBJ2-5; TRBD2 agrees at 12 bases. Germline V gene data show CDR1 as DFQATT and CDR2 as SNEGSKA (reference sequence). The ends lost 3 bases at V and 4 bases at J; junction bases unmatched: 9. The CDR3 has 16 residues. As DNA, the CDR3 is TGCAGTGCTAGGGGAGCTAGCGGGAGGGCCATAGAGACCCAGTACTTC. As protein: CSARGASGRAIETQYF.

This clonotype was observed a single time. The V gene is TRBV11-2, the J gene TRBJ2-5; TRBD2 agrees at 7 bases. The trim removed 3 bases at V and 4 bases at J, leaving 5 bases unmatched. CDR1 SGHAT and CDR2 FQNNGV come from the germline V gene. This CDR3 comprises 14 residues. The DNA of the CDR3 is TGTGCCAGCAGCTTGGGGGGGGTCGGAGAGACCCAGTACTTC. It encodes CASSLGGVGETQYF.

V is TRBV20-1 and J is TRBJ2-2, with TRBD2 matching 9 bases. V lost 6 bases, J lost 1 base, and 12 bases stayed unmatched. The CDR3 covers 17 residues. Germline CDR1 is DFQATT and CDR2 is SNEGSKA (reference sequence). The CDR3 DNA sequence: TGCAGTGCCAGGGGTAGCGGGAGAGATTGGAACACCGGGGAGCTGTTTTTT. Protein: CSARGSGRDWNTGELFF.

The CDR3 here is CAWSMGWETQYF. The CDR3, as DNA: TGTGCCTGGAGTATGGGGTGGGAGACCCAGTACTTC. The V gene is TRBV30, the J gene TRBJ2-5; D unclear. The germline gives CDR1 GTSNPN, CDR2 SVGIG (reference sequence). V lost 2 bases and J 5 bases, leaving 9 bases between the germline ends. CDR3 length: 12 amino acids.

This clonotype was counted between two and nine times. V usage is TRBV28 and J usage is TRBJ2-5; D unclear. Germline V gene sequence: CDR1 MDHEN, CDR2 SYDVKM. CDR3 length equals 14 residues. Between the trimmed V and J ends, which lost 1 base and 5 bases, there was a span of 11 bases. CDR3 sequence (DNA): TGTGCCAGCAGTTTATCTGGGTCTCTGGAGACCCAGTACTTC. It specifies CASSLSGSLETQYF. Supplemented by reference TRBV28 and TRBJ2-5, the full variable domain reads DVKVTQSSRYLVKRTGEKVFLECVQDMDHENMFWYRQDPGLGLRLIYFSYDVKMKEKGDIPEGYSVSREKKERFSLILESASTNQTSMYLCASSLSGSLETQYFGPGTRLLVL.

This clonotype was seen a handful of times. The CDR3 protein is CASSSLPGTSGNSPLHF. CDR3 bases: TGTGCCAGCAGCTCCCTTCCAGGGACAAGTGGAAATTCACCCCTCCACTTT. The rearrangement uses TRBV11-2 and TRBJ1-6; perhaps TRBD1 as D (6 bases). V was clipped by 4 bases and J by 7 bases, with 20 bases between them. The length of the CDR3 is 17 residues. CDR1 SGHAT and CDR2 FQNNGV come from the germline V gene.

This clonotype was seen only a few times. The chain has TRBV12-3 or TRBV12-4 and TRBJ2-5, with 10 nucleotides matching TRBD2. The V and J ends lost 3 bases and 5 bases, in that order; junction bases with no gene match: 6. The CDR3 consists of 15 residues. CDR3 nucleotides: TGTGCCAGCAGTTTTGGTACTAGCGGGATGGAGACCCAGTACTTC. Protein product: CASSFGTSGMETQYF.

This chain links TRBV20-1 with TRBJ2-1, with 7 bases identical to TRBD1. The junction had 9 bases not matched to a gene; V was cut back by 6 bases and J by 4 bases. The germline gives CDR1 DFQATT, CDR2 SNEGSKA (reference sequence). This CDR3 region has 14 residues. The CDR3 sequence is CSASSTGLYNEQFF. The CDR3 DNA reads TGCAGTGCCAGTTCGACAGGGTTGTACAATGAGCAGTTCTTC.

V gene TRBV6-2 or TRBV6-3 combines with J gene TRBJ2-1, with TRBD2 matching over 13 bases. The CDR3 is made up of 15 amino acids. CDR1 MNHEY and CDR2 SVGEGT come from the germline V gene. V dropped 6 bases and J dropped 8; count of bases not matched to a gene: 7. The CDR3 DNA is TGTGCCAGCAGAACTAGCGGGAGGGCCCTGGATGAGCAGTTCTTC. It encodes CASRTSGRALDEQFF.

The chain combines TRBV2 with TRBJ1-1; no reliable D call. Trimming left V 5 bases short and J 1 base short, with 8 bases between. Germline CDR1 is SNHLY and CDR2 is FYNNEI. The CDR3 consists of 13 residues. The CDR3 here is CASSREPNTEAFF. The CDR3 region has the DNA TGTGCCAGCAGTCGGGAACCGAACACTGAAGCTTTCTTT.

A few counts support this clonotype. The J gene is TRBJ1-2, the V gene TRBV6-1; D perhaps matches TRBD1 (6 bases). This CDR3 is 11 amino acids long. V was cut by 4 bases and J by 8 bases, with 8 bases left in between. In germline, CDR1 is MNHNS, CDR2 SASEGT. In DNA, the CDR3 is TGTGCCAGCAGTGGCGACAGGGGCTACACCTTC. It translates to CASSGDRGYTF.